The 19 T cell receptor beta chains below come from one sample, sequenced in a study of blood T cell repertoires in COVID-19. Data came from immunoSEQ multiplex PCR; TCRdb stores just in-frame clones and leaves some out. This table holds about 70,000 clones, around 86% found once. The specimen was peripheral blood. Every receptor here comes from a woman under 30 with acute or convalescent COVID-19.

This chain links TRBV28 with TRBJ1-2; TRBD1 matches at 7 bases. CDR1 is MDHEN and CDR2 is SYDVKM in the germline V gene. CDR3 length: 12 residues. V lost 8 bases and J lost 6; bases outside the gene matches: 6. The CDR3 DNA reads as TGTGCCAGCTTTGAGACAGGGCATGGCTACACCTTC. Its protein is CASFETGHGYTF.

This clone turned up a few times. The chain has TRBV6-1 and TRBJ1-2; TRBD1 aligns across 9 bases. This CDR3 has 16 amino acids. V lost 4 bases to trimming and J lost 4 bases; unmatched junction nucleotides: 10. The germline CDR1 and CDR2 sequences are MNHNS and SASEGT. CDR3 residues: CASSVLPGQGSYGYTF. Here the CDR3 DNA reads TGTGCCAGCAGTGTCCTACCGGGACAGGGAAGCTATGGCTACACCTTC.

The chain carries TRBV19 and TRBJ1-2, with a possible D match to TRBD1 (6 bases). Deletions cut 2 bases from V and 6 bases from J, with 16 bases between. CDR1 and CDR2 (germline): LNHDA, SQIVND (reference sequence). The CDR3 extends over 15 amino acids. The CDR3 DNA is TGTGCCAGTAGTATATTCTTTTTGGACAGTAATGGCTACACCTTC. Protein: CASSIFFLDSNGYTF. The whole variable domain, filled in from reference TRBV19 and TRBJ1-2, reads DGGITQSPKYLFRKEGQNVTLSCEQNLNHDAMYWYRQDPGQGLRLIYYSQIVNDFQKGDIAEGYSVSREKKESFPLTVTSAQKNPTAFYLCASSIFFLDSNGYTFGSGTRLTVV.

This clone occurred once. The CDR3 region is CASTGDRGYTGELFF. The DNA of the CDR3 is TGTGCCAGCACGGGCGACAGGGGTTATACCGGGGAGCTGTTTTTT. The chain is built from TRBV6-5 and TRBJ2-2, with 8 bases lining up with TRBD1. Losses at the gene ends were 7 bases for V and 5 bases for J; bases not matched to a gene: 9. Germline lookup yields CDR1 MNHEY and CDR2 SVGAGI. The CDR3 consists of 15 residues.

The chain is built from TRBV5-6 and TRBJ2-2; D unresolved. Trimming took 1 base from V and 1 from J, leaving 8 bases between them. Germline V CDR1 and CDR2: SGHDT, YYEEEE. The CDR3 consists of 15 residues. The CDR3 region is CASSLLTRNTGELFF. CDR3 nucleotide sequence: TGTGCCAGCAGCTTGCTTACCAGGAACACCGGGGAGCTGTTTTTT.

J is TRBJ1-5 and V is TRBV7-8, with D uncertain. Trimming removed 1 base at V and 8 bases at J, with 6 bases between. The CDR3 loop spans 12 amino acids. CDR1 SGHVS and CDR2 FQNEAQ come from the germline V gene. CDR3 sequence (DNA): TGTGCCAGCAGCTTAGTACTTGAGCCCCAGCATTTT. This sequence encodes CASSLVLEPQHF. Drawing the rest from reference TRBV7-8 and TRBJ1-5, the complete variable domain is GAGVSQSPRYKVAKRGQDVALRCDPISGHVSLFWYQQALGQGPEFLTYFQNEAQLDKSGLPSDRFFAERPEGSVSTLKIQRTQQEDSAVYLCASSLVLEPQHFGDGTRLSIL.

The chain links TRBV19 to TRBJ2-2; D might be TRBD1 (6 bases). Trimming removed 3 bases from V and 3 bases from J, with 11 bases in between. Germline lookup yields CDR1 LNHDA and CDR2 SQIVND (reference sequence). The length of the CDR3 is 15 residues. CDR3: CASSMGTSHTGELFF. CDR3 nucleotide sequence: TGTGCCAGTAGTATGGGGACAAGCCACACCGGGGAGCTGTTTTTT.

This sequence joins TRBV30 and TRBJ1-2, with D uncertain. The germline V and J ends were trimmed by 0 bases and 0 bases, with 11 bases remaining between them. From germline, CDR1 is GTSNPN and CDR2 SVGIG (reference sequence). The CDR3 sequence is 15 residues long. The CDR3 protein is CAWSVRRATNYGYTF. The DNA for the CDR3 is TGTGCCTGGAGTGTACGGCGGGCTACTAACTATGGCTACACCTTC.

This chain joins TRBV7-6 and TRBJ1-1; D remains unclear. The V end was cut by 5 bases, the J end by 0 bases, with 10 bases between. The CDR3 consists of 14 residues. CDR1 and CDR2 from the germline V gene are SGHVS and FNYEAQ. CDR3 nucleotides: TGTGCCAGCAGCCCCACGGGGATGAACACTGAAGCTTTCTTT. Its protein is CASSPTGMNTEAFF.

The chain couples TRBV3-1 (or the pseudogene TRBV3-2) to TRBJ2-1, with TRBD1 matching 9 bases. Germline trimming cut 2 bases from V and 8 bases from J; bases unmatched to any gene: 13. There are 17 residues in the CDR3. Germline CDR1 LGHDT, CDR2 YNNKEL (reference sequence). This CDR3 is CASSQRSGTGFLDEQFF. The CDR3 bases are TGTGCCAGCAGCCAAAGGTCGGGGACAGGGTTCCTAGATGAGCAGTTCTTC.

The chain joins TRBV6-6 to TRBJ2-1, with D perhaps matching TRBD2 (6 bases). This CDR3 is 14 amino acids long. V was trimmed by 5 bases and J by 9 bases, leaving 17 bases between them. The germline gives CDR1 MNHNY, CDR2 SVGAGI (reference sequence). The CDR3 spells CASSNRLDVAEQFF. For the CDR3, the DNA is TGTGCCAGCAGTAACCGACTAGACGTGGCTGAGCAGTTCTTC.

This CDR3 is CAWKTDRGFAAGNTIYF. CDR3 coding DNA: TGTGCCTGGAAAACGGACAGGGGTTTTGCCGCTGGAAACACCATATATTTT. The rearrangement joins TRBV30 to TRBJ1-3, with 9 nucleotides matching TRBD1. Losses at the gene ends were 4 bases for V and 2 bases for J; bases not matched to a gene: 12. CDR1 and CDR2 from the germline V gene are GTSNPN and SVGIG (reference sequence). CDR3 length: 17 amino acids.

The genes are TRBV6-1 and TRBJ2-5; 13 nucleotides line up with TRBD2. Germline V gives CDR1 MNHNS, CDR2 SASEGT. Trimming cost V 3 bases and J 4 bases; bases outside gene matches: 5. This CDR3 region has 16 residues. The CDR3 reads CASSDVTSGGRETQYF. CDR3 nucleotide sequence: TGTGCCAGCAGTGATGTGACTAGCGGGGGGCGAGAGACCCAGTACTTC.

The CDR3 DNA reads TGTGCCAGCACCTTAAGCGGATCTAACTATGGCTACACCTTC. Its translation: CASTLSGSNYGYTF. The V gene is TRBV5-4, the J gene TRBJ1-2; D uncertain. The CDR3 consists of 14 residues. V was clipped by 6 bases and J by 0 bases, with 12 bases between them. CDR1 is SGHNT and CDR2 is YYREEE in the germline V gene (reference sequence).

This clone appeared a single time. This sequence joins TRBV18 and TRBJ2-2, with 7 bases matching TRBD1. CDR1 is KGHSH, CDR2 LQKENI, per germline. V shed 3 bases and J 1 base; nucleotides not matched to a gene: 2. CDR3 length equals 15 residues. The CDR3 sequence is CASSPQGVNTGELFF. CDR3 DNA: TGTGCCAGCTCACCGCAGGGGGTGAACACCGGGGAGCTGTTTTTT. Filled out from reference TRBV18 and TRBJ2-2, the complete variable domain reads NAGVMQNPRHLVRRRGQEARLRCSPMKGHSHVYWYRQLPEEGLKFMVYLQKENIIDESGMPKERFSAEFPKEGPSILRIQQVVRGDSAAYFCASSPQGVNTGELFFGEGSRLTVL.

This chain uses TRBV7-9 with TRBJ1-5, with a tentative D call TRBD1 (5 bases). Trimming removed 5 bases from V and 5 bases from J, with 13 bases in between. The CDR3 totals 14 residues. CDR1 and CDR2 from the germline V gene are SEHNR and FQNEAQ (reference sequence). The CDR3 loop reads CASSPSSGDQPQHF. CDR3 DNA sequence: TGTGCCAGCAGCCCTTCATCGGGGGATCAGCCCCAGCATTTT.

The chain combines TRBV25-1 with TRBJ2-2; unclear D gene. Germline-derived CDR1 and CDR2 are MGHDK and SYGVNS. V was clipped by 3 bases and J by 1 base, with 9 bases between them. The CDR3 loop spans 15 amino acids. The CDR3 loop reads CASSDSIVNTGELFF. The CDR3 bases are TGTGCCAGCAGTGATTCAATTGTGAACACCGGGGAGCTGTTTTTT.

CDR3 DNA sequence: TGTGCCAGCAGCCCTTCTCCCTTGAGCTCCTACAATGAGCAGTTCTTC. Translating gives CASSPSPLSSYNEQFF. The J gene is TRBJ2-1, the V gene TRBV11-2; D is undetermined. Trimming pared 5 bases from V and 0 bases from J, leaving 14 bases between. Germline CDR1 is SGHAT and CDR2 is FQNNGV. The CDR3 loop spans 16 amino acids.

The chain joins TRBV4-3 to TRBJ2-1; weak D call: TRBD1 (6 bases). The CDR3 runs to 16 residues. CDR1 and CDR2 from the germline V gene are LGHNA and YSLEER. V lost 1 base and J lost 4, with 14 bases in between. The CDR3 spells CASSQGALRGYNEQFF. The CDR3 DNA reads TGCGCCAGCAGCCAAGGGGCTCTAAGGGGGTACAATGAGCAGTTCTTC.